These 25 T cell receptor beta chains were sequenced from one sample in a study of blood T cell repertoires in COVID-19. Only in-frame clones appear in the TCRdb table, and some are missing; sequencing was by immunoSEQ multiplex PCR. This sample has over 150,000 clones, with approximately 84% found just once. Sequenced sample: PBMCs or T cells enriched from blood (not recorded which). The receptors were gathered from a woman in her twenties or thirties who had recovered from COVID-19.

The rearrangement links TRBV6-4 to TRBJ1-6; D gene ambiguous. This CDR3 is built from 15 residues. V was trimmed by 3 bases and J by 5 bases, leaving 11 bases between them. Germline loops: CDR1 MRHNA, CDR2 SNTAGT. CDR3 loop: CASSDWESDNSPLHF. The CDR3 DNA reads as TGTGCCAGCAGTGATTGGGAGTCGGATAATTCACCCCTCCACTTT.

The CDR3 is CASSPRTGKMNTEAFF. In DNA form, the CDR3 reads TGTGCCAGCTCACCTCGGACAGGGAAAATGAACACTGAAGCTTTCTTT. The rearrangement links TRBV18 to TRBJ1-1; 8 bases are a match to TRBD1. V shed 3 bases and J 0 bases; nucleotides not matched to a gene: 6. This CDR3 is built from 16 residues. Looked up from germline, CDR1 is KGHSH and CDR2 is LQKENI.

A word on this clone: This sample also contains other DNA sequences that code for the same CDR3. This sequence joins TRBV30 and TRBJ2-7; tentative D call: TRBD2 (6 bases). The CDR3 is 12 amino acids. Germline values: CDR1 GTSNPN, CDR2 SVGIG (reference sequence). Trimming shortened V by 4 bases and J by 2 bases, and 9 bases separated the two germline ends. The CDR3 DNA reads TGTGCCTGGACGTCGGGGGCCTACGAGCAGTACTTC. This gives the protein CAWTSGAYEQYF.

About this clone itself: Relative to the germline gene, one junction end is altered; a read error may explain this. The chain is built from TRBV29-1 and TRBJ1-1; no clear D gene. This CDR3 comprises 8 residues. The germline CDR1 and CDR2 sequences are SQVTM and ANQGSEA. The CDR3 DNA reads TGCAGCGCCGGGGAGCTCACTTTT. Protein sequence: CSAGELTF.

V and J are TRBV19 and TRBJ2-2; 11 nucleotides match TRBD1. The CDR3 spans 15 residues. Germline CDR1 reads LNHDA; CDR2 reads SQIVND (reference sequence). V lost 7 bases, J lost 6 bases, and 7 bases stayed unmatched. DNA for the CDR3: TGTGCCAGTACCATCCCGGGACAGGGGGCCGGGGAGCTGTTTTTT. It yields the protein CASTIPGQGAGELFF.

The chain links TRBV28 to TRBJ2-5; 9 bases are shared with TRBD2. V gave up 9 bases and J gave up 4 bases; unmatched junction bases: 18. This CDR3 region has 17 residues. Germline V gene sequence: CDR1 MDHEN, CDR2 SYDVKM. Here the CDR3 DNA reads TGTGCCAGATATGGTAGCGGGGGCCGACTTGACGGAGAGACCCAGTACTTC. Its translation is CARYGSGGRLDGETQYF.

This CDR3 reads CASSLVGLNADQFF. In DNA, the CDR3 is TGTGCCAGCAGCTTAGTTGGGCTGAACGCAGATCAGTTCTTC. The chain combines TRBV11-1 with TRBJ2-1; D remains unclear. V lost 1 base and J lost 13, with 17 bases in between. Germline V CDR1 and CDR2: SGHAT, FQDESV (reference sequence). This CDR3 contains 14 residues.

The rearrangement joins TRBV18 to TRBJ1-1, with D perhaps TRBD1 (5 bases). Germline CDR1 reads KGHSH; CDR2 reads LQKENI. Trimming stripped 7 bases from V and 2 bases from J, with 11 bases between. The CDR3 runs 13 residues. Here the CDR3 DNA reads TGTGCCAGCTTCGGGGGTCTCAACACTGAAGCTTTCTTT. Protein sequence: CASFGGLNTEAFF.

The V call is TRBV29-1, the J call TRBJ1-2; possible D gene TRBD1, 5 bases. This CDR3 is 13 amino acids long. V shed 1 base and J shed 8 bases, with 14 bases lying between them. From germline, CDR1 is SQVTM and CDR2 ANQGSEA. In DNA form, the CDR3 reads TGCAGCGTTGAAGTAGCGGGGGTCCCCGGCTACACCTTC. As protein: CSVEVAGVPGYTF.

The chain has TRBV2 and TRBJ1-4; TRBD1 matches 7 bases. Germline V CDR1 and CDR2: SNHLY, FYNNEI. This CDR3 is 14 amino acids long. The J segment lost 4 bases and the V segment lost 3 bases, leaving 2 bases of the junction unmatched. CDR3 in DNA: TGTGCCAGCAGTGAGACAGGGCGTAATGAAAAACTGTTTTTT. Encoded protein: CASSETGRNEKLFF.

This chain links TRBV6-5 with TRBJ1-5; 7 bases line up with TRBD1. The V gene end was trimmed by 7 bases and the J gene end by 7 bases; junction bases not matched to a gene: 10. There are 14 residues in the CDR3. Germline CDR1 reads MNHEY; CDR2 reads SVGAGI. The CDR3 spells CASNDRVGGQPQHF. The CDR3 DNA is TGTGCCAGCAACGACAGGGTAGGAGGGCAGCCCCAGCATTTT.

The chain joins TRBV18 to TRBJ1-1, with D possibly matching TRBD1 (6 bases). Trimming cost V 1 base and J 4 bases, with 7 bases left between them. CDR3 length: 13 amino acids. In germline, CDR1 is KGHSH, CDR2 LQKENI. This CDR3 is CASSPQQGTEAFF. DNA for the CDR3: TGTGCCAGCTCACCACAACAGGGCACTGAAGCTTTCTTT.

The CDR3 DNA is TGTGCCAGCAGTTACAGCCCGACTAGCGGGGGGGGCTCCTACAATGAGCAGTTCTTC. Encoded protein: CASSYSPTSGGGSYNEQFF. The V call is TRBV6-2 or TRBV6-3, the J call TRBJ2-1; 14 nucleotides agree with TRBD2. The CDR3 spans 19 residues. The V gene end was trimmed by 2 bases and the J gene end by 0 bases; junction bases not matched to a gene: 6. Looked up from germline, CDR1 is MNHEY and CDR2 is SVGEGT.

The chain uses TRBV9 and TRBJ1-1; D might be TRBD1 (5 bases). V was clipped by 3 bases and J by 6 bases, with 12 bases between them. CDR3 length: 13 residues. Germline CDR1 SGDLS, CDR2 YYNGEE. The chain's CDR3 is CASSDTQGAEAFF. Here the CDR3 DNA reads TGTGCCAGCAGCGATACCCAGGGCGCTGAAGCTTTCTTT.

This chain connects TRBV6-6 to TRBJ2-7; a weak D match, TRBD1 (5 bases). The germline V gene encodes CDR1 MNHNY and CDR2 SVGAGI (reference sequence). Trimming removed 2 bases from V and 4 bases from J, with 9 bases in between. This CDR3 spans 13 amino acids. The CDR3 sequence: CASSYGAQYEQYF. Written as DNA, the CDR3 is TGTGCCAGCAGTTACGGGGCTCAATACGAGCAGTACTTC.

V gene TRBV7-3 combines with J gene TRBJ2-5; 8 positions agree with TRBD2. This CDR3 spans 13 amino acids. Germline V gene sequence: CDR1 SGHTA, CDR2 FQGTGA. J lost 5 bases, V lost 6 bases, and 5 bases had no gene match. The chain's CDR3 is CASSPPGGETQYF. The CDR3 DNA is TGTGCCAGCAGTCCACCGGGGGGGGAGACCCAGTACTTC. Full variable domain (missing parts from reference TRBV7-3 and TRBJ2-5): GAGVSQTPSNKVTEKGKYVELRCDPISGHTALYWYRQSLGQGPEFLIYFQGTGAADDSGLPNDRFFAVRPEGSVSTLKIQRTERGDSAVYLCASSPPGGETQYFGPGTRLLVL.

This sequence joins TRBV29-1 and TRBJ1-2, with D possibly TRBD1 on 5 matching bases. Per germline, CDR1 SQVTM and CDR2 ANQGSEA. Trimming shortened V by 4 bases and J by 4 bases, and 10 bases separated the two germline ends. This CDR3 spans 12 amino acids. CDR3 loop: CSVASGVYGYTF. The CDR3 DNA reads TGCAGCGTTGCGTCGGGGGTCTATGGCTACACCTTC.

This chain joins TRBV5-1 and TRBJ1-2; D unresolved. Germline V CDR1 and CDR2: SGHRS, YFSETQ. V was pared by 5 bases and J by 4 bases, with 18 bases between. This CDR3 spans 15 amino acids. The CDR3 reads CASRYKTESSYGYTF. DNA for the CDR3: TGCGCCAGCAGATATAAGACGGAGAGTTCCTATGGCTACACCTTC.

The genes are TRBV5-1 and TRBJ1-3; 12 nucleotides agree with TRBD1. The CDR3 consists of 18 residues. Trimming took 5 bases from V and 3 from J; bases not matched to a gene: 12. The germline V gene encodes CDR1 SGHRS and CDR2 YFSETQ. The CDR3 reads CASRGIGTGGAFGNTIYF. The CDR3 DNA reads TGCGCCAGCAGGGGAATAGGGACAGGGGGCGCTTTTGGAAACACCATATATTTT.

This chain links TRBV7-9 with TRBJ2-7; 12 nucleotides match TRBD2. V lost 3 bases and J lost 2; bases outside the gene matches: 11. The germline V gene encodes CDR1 SEHNR and CDR2 FQNEAQ (reference sequence). The length of the CDR3 is 18 residues. The CDR3: CASSFLGGRTSGTYEQYF. The CDR3 nucleotides read TGTGCCAGCAGCTTCCTAGGGGGGCGGACTAGCGGGACCTACGAGCAGTACTTC.

This clone was seen a few times. The V and J genes are TRBV9 and TRBJ2-5, with 12 bases lining up with TRBD2. The V segment lost 4 bases and the J segment 4 bases; nucleotides outside the gene matches: 5. There are 15 residues in the CDR3. The germline V gene encodes CDR1 SGDLS and CDR2 YYNGEE. The CDR3 reads CASSPRLAGAETQYF. CDR3 DNA: TGTGCCAGCAGCCCCCGACTAGCGGGGGCAGAGACCCAGTACTTC. Supplemented by reference TRBV9 and TRBJ2-5, the full variable domain reads DSGVTQTPKHLITATGQRVTLRCSPRSGDLSVYWYQQSLDQGLQFLIQYYNGEERAKGNILERFSAQQFPDLHSELNLSSLELGDSALYFCASSPRLAGAETQYFGPGTRLLVL.

The chain has TRBV6-5 and TRBJ2-5, with TRBD1 as a possible D gene (6 bases). V was shortened by 0 bases and J by 5 bases, with 10 bases between the two germline ends. The germline V gene has CDR1 MNHEY and CDR2 SVGAGI. The CDR3 extends over 14 amino acids. The CDR3 here is CASSYSGADETQYF. The CDR3 DNA reads TGTGCCAGCAGTTACTCGGGGGCGGACGAGACCCAGTACTTC.

The chain has TRBV6-4 and TRBJ2-3; maybe TRBD1 (6 bases). The CDR3 covers 14 residues. Trimming cost V 2 bases and J 0 bases, with 6 bases left between them. CDR1 is MRHNA and CDR2 is SNTAGT in the germline V gene. The CDR3 reads CASSDGQSTDTQYF. The CDR3 bases are TGTGCCAGCAGTGACGGACAGAGCACAGATACGCAGTATTTT.

The table lists this clone with a few counts. The genes are TRBV19 and TRBJ2-3; D gene unclear. CDR3 size: 12 residues. V was pared by 6 bases and J by 2 bases, with 6 bases between. The germline V gene encodes CDR1 LNHDA and CDR2 SQIVND (reference sequence). The CDR3 sequence is CASRQSTDTQYF. As DNA, the CDR3 is TGTGCCAGTAGACAATCCACAGATACGCAGTATTTT.

This clone was seen more than once but under ten times. This chain joins TRBV7-9 and TRBJ1-1; the match to TRBD1 covers 9 bases. Germline V gene lookup returns CDR1 SEHNR and CDR2 FQNEAQ (reference sequence). V trimming: 5 bases; J trimming: 3 bases; junction bases outside the gene matches: 10. The CDR3 runs 16 residues. DNA of the CDR3: TGTGCCAGCAGCCCGATACAGGGGGCACGAGACACTGAAGCTTTCTTT. Residues: CASSPIQGARDTEAFF.